These 13 T cell receptor beta chains were all obtained from the same sample, sequenced in a study of cytomegalovirus exposure and HLA in healthy donors. The PCR ran on 60 Vbeta and 13 Jbeta primers. Assay used: immunoSEQ multiplex PCR; TCRdb lists only in-frame clones, some missing. The sample has some 130,000 clones; approximately 73% are singletons. Sequencing was carried out using PBMCs. Every receptor here comes from a woman in her thirties or forties in good health and CMV-seronegative.

J is TRBJ1-5 and V is TRBV27; no clear D. The CDR3 covers 14 residues. CDR1 and CDR2 from the germline V gene are MNHEY and SMNVEV (reference sequence). Between the trimmed V and J ends, which lost 5 bases and 2 bases, there was a span of 10 bases. This chain's CDR3 is CASSPGVGNQPQHF. The CDR3 nucleotides read TGTGCCAGCAGTCCCGGGGTCGGCAATCAGCCCCAGCATTTT.

This clone showed up just a few times. The CDR3 region is CASSEDVYRSSYEQYF. In nucleotides, the CDR3 is TGTGCCAGCAGTGAAGACGTGTACAGGAGCTCCTACGAGCAGTACTTC. The chain joins TRBV2 to TRBJ2-7; D is perhaps TRBD1 (5 bases). The CDR3 length is 16 residues. Germline V gene sequence: CDR1 SNHLY, CDR2 FYNNEI. Trimming removed 1 base at V and 0 bases at J, with 13 bases between.

V gene TRBV6-6 combines with J gene TRBJ2-3; unclear D gene. The germline CDR1 and CDR2 sequences are MNHNY and SVGAGI (reference sequence). The V end lost 6 bases, the J end lost 1 base, and 17 bases lay between the germline ends. The CDR3 runs to 16 residues. The CDR3 reads CASSEHLPRGTDTQYF. The CDR3, as DNA: TGTGCCAGCAGCGAGCACCTCCCACGAGGCACAGATACGCAGTATTTT.

J is TRBJ1-1 and V is TRBV6-6, with D tentatively TRBD1 (6 bases). Germline CDR1 reads MNHNY; CDR2 reads SVGAGI (reference sequence). The V end was cut by 6 bases, the J end by 5 bases, with 10 bases between. CDR3 length: 12 amino acids. CDR3 DNA sequence: TGTGCCAGCAGGGTGGGGGCGACTGAAGCTTTCTTT. Translating it yields CASRVGATEAFF.

The chain is built from TRBV7-3 and TRBJ2-1; D may be TRBD2 (7 bases). With 0 bases removed from V and 7 bases from J, the gap between germline ends came to 10 bases. This CDR3 contains 14 residues. Germline V gives CDR1 SGHTA, CDR2 FQGTGA. DNA for the CDR3: TGTGCCAGCAGCTTAACGGGGGGGCCTAATGAGCAGTTCTTC. Translation gives CASSLTGGPNEQFF.

With regard to this clone: This sample also contains other DNA sequences that code for the same CDR3. V usage is TRBV7-8 and J usage is TRBJ1-5, with 7 bases fitting TRBD1. Germline V gene sequence: CDR1 SGHVS, CDR2 FQNEAQ. The length of the CDR3 is 13 residues. With 9 bases clipped from V and 0 bases from J, the junction kept 2 bases outside the gene matches. CDR3 region: CASGQDSNQPQHF. The CDR3 bases are TGTGCCAGTGGACAGGATAGCAATCAGCCCCAGCATTTT. Drawing the rest from reference TRBV7-8 and TRBJ1-5, the complete variable domain is GAGVSQSPRYKVAKRGQDVALRCDPISGHVSLFWYQQALGQGPEFLTYFQNEAQLDKSGLPSDRFFAERPEGSVSTLKIQRTQQEDSAVYLCASGQDSNQPQHFGDGTRLSIL.

The J gene is TRBJ2-3, the V gene TRBV2; the match to TRBD1 covers 7 bases. The CDR3 has 14 amino acids. J gave up 4 bases and V 11 bases, and 12 bases lay outside the gene matches. The germline V gene has CDR1 SNHLY and CDR2 FYNNEI. CDR3 DNA: TGTGCCGTCAGAGACAGGGAGTATCCAGATACGCAGTATTTT. Translation gives CAVRDREYPDTQYF.

The rearrangement joins TRBV27 to TRBJ2-7; 8 bases map to TRBD2. The germline V gene has CDR1 MNHEY and CDR2 SMNVEV (reference sequence). V was clipped by 3 bases and J by 5 bases; unmatched bases: 6. The CDR3 is 14 residues long. CDR3 sequence (DNA): TGTGCCAGCAGTTTTGGTATAGCGGGGAACGAGCAGTACTTC. Translating gives CASSFGIAGNEQYF.

Only a few counts were recorded for this clone. The chain uses TRBV6-6 and TRBJ1-4; a possible D gene is TRBD1 (5 bases). The length of the CDR3 is 15 residues. The V gene's germline CDR1 is MNHNY and CDR2 SVGAGI (reference sequence). With 4 bases removed from V and 3 bases from J, the gap between germline ends came to 12 bases. DNA for the CDR3: TGTGCCAGCAGTTCAACAGGAACTGCTAATGAAAAACTGTTTTTT. It codes for CASSSTGTANEKLFF.

The chain has TRBV2 and TRBJ1-5; 11 positions agree with TRBD1. CDR3 length: 15 amino acids. Germline CDR1 SNHLY, CDR2 FYNNEI. The ends lost 5 bases at V and 5 bases at J; junction bases unmatched: 5. The CDR3 sequence is CASSPDRGLYQPQHF. CDR3 nucleotide sequence: TGTGCCAGCAGTCCGGACAGGGGGCTTTATCAGCCCCAGCATTTT.

This CDR3 reads CASSFGGSETQYF. CDR3 sequence (DNA): TGTGCCAGCAGCTTCGGGGGGTCGGAGACCCAGTACTTC. V and J are TRBV5-4 and TRBJ2-5; 7 positions agree with TRBD2. Germline CDR1 and CDR2: SGHNT and YYREEE (reference sequence). There are 13 residues in the CDR3. Trimming removed 2 bases from V and 5 bases from J; junction bases left unmatched: 3.

In this sample, this clone turned up many times. The chain joins TRBV6-5 to TRBJ1-2; the D is unclear. Trimming removed 5 bases at V and 4 bases at J, with 17 bases between. The CDR3 loop spans 15 amino acids. The germline V gene encodes CDR1 MNHEY and CDR2 SVGAGI. CDR3 nucleotide sequence: TGTGCCAGCAGTACTCAAGGCTCGGGTGTCTATGGCTACACCTTC. Its protein is CASSTQGSGVYGYTF.

This clone was seen a handful of times. The rearrangement links TRBV6-5 to TRBJ2-1, with D possibly being TRBD2 (5 bases). CDR3 length equals 11 residues. V was shortened by 8 bases and J by 10 bases, with 12 bases between the two germline ends. The germline V gene encodes CDR1 MNHEY and CDR2 SVGAGI. This chain's CDR3 is CASGTRVEQFF. As DNA, the CDR3 is TGTGCCAGCGGAACGCGGGTGGAGCAGTTCTTC.